This T cell receptor beta chain emerged from a study of blood T cell repertoires in COVID-19. CDR3 size: 16 residues. Trimming took off 0 bases at V and 3 bases at J, with 15 bases between the two ends. The germline gives CDR1 SGHRS, CDR2 YFSETQ. TCRdb's copy holds only in-frame clones and misses some; the assay was immunoSEQ multiplex PCR. Altogether about 150,000 clones are present, roughly 72% being singletons, with the ten largest covering roughly 3.7%. The TCR was taken from a woman older than 75 with acute or convalescent COVID-19. The specimen sequenced was peripheral blood. This rearrangement joins TRBV5-1 to TRBJ1-1; maybe TRBD1 (6 bases). The DNA of the CDR3 is TGCGCCAGCAGCTTGGGGCAGGGGTGGGAACACACTGAAGCTTTCTTT. Encoded protein: CASSLGQGWEHTEAFF.